Listed below are T cell receptor beta chains from one sample, sequenced in a study of radiotherapy plus CTLA-4 blockade in lung cancer. Using immunoSEQ multiplex PCR, the repertoire was profiled, and TCRdb retains in-frame clones only, with some absent. The sample yields fewer than 45,000 clones, roughly two thirds seen once. Here the sequenced sample was peripheral blood, taken from a patient treated with radiotherapy plus ipilimumab. Receptor source: a human donor with non-small cell lung cancer who had stable disease on radiotherapy plus ipilimumab. Each CDR3 is given without its conserved first and last residue.

TRBV5-1	NA	ASSMTGDGGGSEQY
TRBV7-2	TRBJ2-4	ASSYGTGGSIQY
TRBV7-2	TRBJ1-4	ASSQGLDEKLF
TRBV4-3	NA	ASSQQRGEQY
TRBV29-1	TRBJ1-2	SGGQHGYGYT
TRBV29-1	TRBJ2-5	SVLKTGYRETQY
TRBV7-2	TRBJ2-3	ASSSSGGTQY
TRBV27	TRBJ1-2	ASRATGNYGYT
TRBV6-1	TRBJ1-1	ASRVTGHTEAF
TRBV11-3	TRBJ1-2	ASSRGQGAGYGYT
TRBV2	TRBJ1-2	ASSYGQAYGYT
TRBV7-9	TRBJ1-1	ASSFRQGAQAF
TRBV9	TRBJ1-1	ASSVALANTEAF
TRBV6-5	TRBJ2-7	ASSYHQGTYEQY
TRBV15	TRBJ1-5	ATSRDRNSNQPQH
TRBV5-6	TRBJ1-2	ASSLAGGGYGYT
TRBV7-8	TRBJ2-7	ASSLDSDRGREQY
TRBV10-1	TRBJ2-7	ASRTNPSYEQY
TRBV5-1	TRBJ2-7	ASSLRGTGYEQY
TRBV10-3	TRBJ2-7	AISAGVDYEQY
TRBV4-2	TRBJ2-5	ASSQEGGGARETQY
TRBV7-2	TRBJ1-3	ASSLREEGTIY
TRBV2	TRBJ1-2	ASRGHYGYT
TRBV19	TRBJ2-3	ASSISGGLIRTDTQY
TRBV4-1	TRBJ1-4	ASSQPNRGANEKLF
TRBV5-6	TRBJ1-2	ASSTPGLGFGYT
TRBV15	TRBJ1-1	ATSRRAGATEAF
TRBV6-6	TRBJ2-3	ASSYSGGTQY
TRBV2	TRBJ1-1	VSKRDGSNTEAF
TRBV5-4	TRBJ1-1	ASSLKGIQGIIEAF
TRBV2	TRBJ2-2	ASSVLPPGLF
TRBV5-1	TRBJ2-1	ASSFRSGTSGGTFNEQF
TRBV19	TRBJ1-4	ASSIDSATNEKLF
TRBV30	TRBJ2-7	AWTRGWGISYEQY
TRBV29-1	TRBJ1-2	SVDPGQEKGGYT
TRBV11-3	TRBJ2-5	ASRAGGRETQY
TRBV10-2	TRBJ2-7	ASRAGTGSSYEQY
TRBV4-3	TRBJ2-7	ASSQDPSGGANEQY
TRBV7-2	TRBJ1-5	ASSLLQSNQPQH
TRBV7-6	TRBJ2-7	ASSSGLAGGRYEQY
TRBV7-6	TRBJ2-7	ASSADRGSYEQY
TRBV9	TRBJ2-2	ASSTRGGGGSTGELF
TRBV30	TRBJ1-4	ACNKPPGTNEKLF
TRBV27	TRBJ1-2	ASSVGNRGNGYT
TRBV6-6	TRBJ1-2	ASSYSQGYT
TRBV19	TRBJ1-1	ASSGRQGTNTEAF
TRBV7-2	TRBJ2-1	ASSLEGKVGNEQF
TRBV5-6	TRBJ1-2	ASSLWDREKDGYT